This record concerns one TCR beta chain sequence. This sample was included in a study of T cells in Graves' hyperthyroidism and ophthalmopathy. The CDR3 regions of TCR beta were amplified from RNA transcripts. First-round RT-PCR targeting the TCR CDR3 was performed with the HTBI primer set. TCRdb re-called the multiplex PCR reads with MiXCR, one entry per CDR3 protein. The profile shows approximately 480,000 distinct CDR3 sequences, around 20% of them singletons. The CDR3 spans 13 residues. V lost 8 bases, J lost 7 bases, and 17 bases lay in between. Germline CDR1 is SNHLY and CDR2 is FYNNEI. The TCR originated in a man younger than 35 with Graves' hyperthyroidism. Sequenced sample: blood. V gene TRBV2 combines with J gene TRBJ2-5; D gene uncertain. The CDR3 loop reads CASVGISKMTQYF. The CDR3 DNA is TGTGCCAGCGTGGGAATATCCAAGATGACCCAGTACTTC.